These T cell receptor beta chains were read from a single sample in a study of shared clonotypes between healthy human individuals. This table comes from immunoSEQ multiplex PCR, and its TCRdb copy is limited to in-frame clones, with some not included. The table shows more than 500,000 clones, with 85% to 95% occurring only once. The sample was naive CD8+ T cells sorted from blood. The receptors shown here come from a woman aged 30 to 39 in good health. CDR3s include the opening cysteine and the closing phenylalanine or tryptophan. A D gene is named only where the DNA matches it firmly. Rows may omit the clone size; those that give it use once, few, many or a size class.

CDR3 protein: CSVEDPGLKSYEQYF
CDR3 DNA: TGCAGCGTTGAAGATCCGGGTCTGAAGTCCTACGAGCAGTACTTC
V gene: TRBV29-1
CDR3 length: 15
D gene: .
J gene: TRBJ2-7
clone size: .

CDR3 protein: CASKGREGAEQYF
CDR3 DNA: TGTGCCAGTAAGGGTCGGGAGGGAGCCGAGCAGTACTTC
V gene: TRBV19
CDR3 length: 13
D gene: TRBD2
J gene: TRBJ2-7
clone size: .

CDR3 protein: CASSTPAGTGLHEQYF
CDR3 DNA: TGCGCCAGCAGCACCCCTGCGGGGACAGGGCTGCACGAGCAGTACTTC
V gene: TRBV5-1
CDR3 length: 16
D gene: TRBD1
J gene: TRBJ2-7
clone size: .

CDR3 protein: CASKGLGGTQYF
CDR3 DNA: TGTGCCAGCAAGGGACTAGGTGGGACCCAGTACTTC
V gene: TRBV28
CDR3 length: 12
D gene: TRBD2
J gene: TRBJ2-5
clone size: .

CDR3 protein: CASSPSGEQYF
CDR3 DNA: TGTGCCAGCAGCCCCTCGGGCGAGCAGTACTTC
V gene: TRBV28
CDR3 length: 11
D gene: .
J gene: TRBJ2-7
clone size: .

CDR3 protein: CASSFHRGTEAFF
CDR3 DNA: TGTGCCAGCAGTTTTCACCGCGGCACTGAAGCTTTCTTT
V gene: TRBV27
CDR3 length: 13
D gene: .
J gene: TRBJ1-1
clone size: once

CDR3 protein: CASSWGGLPGEQYF
CDR3 DNA: TGTGCCAGCAGCTGGGGGGGACTTCCGGGAGAGCAGTACTTC
V gene: TRBV5-4
CDR3 length: 14
D gene: TRBD2
J gene: TRBJ2-7
clone size: .

CDR3 protein: CASRDLLYNEQFF
CDR3 DNA: TGTGCCAGCAGGGACTTATTATACAATGAGCAGTTCTTC
V gene: TRBV28
CDR3 length: 13
D gene: .
J gene: TRBJ2-1
clone size: .

CDR3 protein: CASSLFLGNYEQYF
CDR3 DNA: TGTGCCAGCAGCTTGTTTTTGGGGAACTACGAGCAGTACTTC
V gene: TRBV5-5
CDR3 length: 14
D gene: .
J gene: TRBJ2-7
clone size: .

CDR3 protein: CAISVGTGGAETQYF
CDR3 DNA: TGTGCCATCAGTGTTGGGACAGGGGGAGCGGAGACCCAGTACTTC
V gene: TRBV10-3
CDR3 length: 15
D gene: TRBD1
J gene: TRBJ2-5
clone size: .

CDR3 protein: CASSPPRGVSSYEQYF
CDR3 DNA: TGTGCCAGCAGCCCCCCCCGAGGGGTAAGCTCCTACGAGCAGTACTTC
V gene: TRBV13
CDR3 length: 16
D gene: .
J gene: TRBJ2-7
clone size: once

CDR3 protein: CASSPLGTAYEQYF
CDR3 DNA: TGTGCCAGCAGCCCCCTTGGCACGGCCTACGAGCAGTACTTC
V gene: TRBV6-5
CDR3 length: 14
D gene: .
J gene: TRBJ2-7
clone size: .

CDR3 protein: CASSPTSAGASTDTQYF
CDR3 DNA: TGTGCCAGCAGCCCCACCTCGGCGGGAGCTAGCACAGATACGCAGTATTTT
V gene: TRBV7-3
CDR3 length: 17
D gene: TRBD2
J gene: TRBJ2-3
clone size: .

CDR3 protein: CASSFGSPNTEAFF
CDR3 DNA: TGTGCCAGCAGTTTTGGCAGTCCGAACACTGAAGCTTTCTTT
V gene: TRBV28
CDR3 length: 14
D gene: .
J gene: TRBJ1-1
clone size: .

CDR3 protein: CASSSDRNEQFF
CDR3 DNA: TGTGCCAGCAGCTCGGACCGGAATGAGCAGTTCTTC
V gene: TRBV5-4
CDR3 length: 12
D gene: .
J gene: TRBJ2-1
clone size: .

CDR3 protein: CASSLVGGHGYTF
CDR3 DNA: TGTGCCAGCAGTTTAGTGGGGGGCCATGGCTACACCTTC
V gene: TRBV27
CDR3 length: 13
D gene: .
J gene: TRBJ1-2
clone size: .

CDR3 protein: CASREPLKHEQFF
CDR3 DNA: TGCGCCAGCCGCGAGCCCTTGAAGCATGAGCAGTTCTTC
V gene: TRBV4-1
CDR3 length: 13
D gene: .
J gene: TRBJ2-1
clone size: .

CDR3 protein: CASSLPYQPYEQYF
CDR3 DNA: TGTGCCAGCAGTCTCCCCTACCAACCCTACGAGCAGTACTTC
V gene: TRBV28
CDR3 length: 14
D gene: .
J gene: TRBJ2-7
clone size: .

CDR3 protein: CAWSVGEGGNEQFF
CDR3 DNA: TGTGCCTGGAGTGTTGGCGAAGGAGGGAATGAGCAGTTCTTC
V gene: TRBV30
CDR3 length: 14
D gene: .
J gene: TRBJ2-1
clone size: .

CDR3 protein: CASSLQGAYEQYF
CDR3 DNA: TGTGCCAGCAGTTTACAGGGTGCCTACGAGCAGTACTTC
V gene: TRBV27
CDR3 length: 13
D gene: .
J gene: TRBJ2-7
clone size: .

CDR3 protein: CASSLWGGDEQYF
CDR3 DNA: TGTGCCAGCAGTTTATGGGGCGGCGACGAGCAGTACTTC
V gene: TRBV27
CDR3 length: 13
D gene: .
J gene: TRBJ2-7
clone size: .

CDR3 protein: CASSFDSYEQYF
CDR3 DNA: TGTGCCAGCAGTTTCGACTCCTACGAGCAGTACTTC
V gene: TRBV27
CDR3 length: 12
D gene: .
J gene: TRBJ2-7
clone size: .

CDR3 protein: CASGVIGGQSFYEQYF
CDR3 DNA: TGTGCCAGCGGGGTTATAGGAGGACAGAGTTTCTACGAGCAGTACTTC
V gene: TRBV28
CDR3 length: 16
D gene: .
J gene: TRBJ2-7
clone size: .

CDR3 protein: CASSLVALYEQYF
CDR3 DNA: TGTGCCAGCAGCTTAGTTGCCCTCTACGAGCAGTACTTC
V gene: TRBV7-9
CDR3 length: 13
D gene: .
J gene: TRBJ2-7
clone size: .

CDR3 protein: CASSFDPERTEAFF
CDR3 DNA: TGTGCCAGCAGTTTTGATCCCGAGAGGACTGAAGCTTTCTTT
V gene: TRBV27
CDR3 length: 14
D gene: .
J gene: TRBJ1-1
clone size: .

CDR3 protein: CASNTGVGYTF
CDR3 DNA: TGTGCCAGCAACACAGGGGTTGGCTACACCTTC
V gene: TRBV5-8
CDR3 length: 11
D gene: TRBD1
J gene: TRBJ1-2
clone size: .

CDR3 protein: CASTRPTGDNEQFF
CDR3 DNA: TGTGCCAGCACCCGACCGACAGGGGACAATGAGCAGTTCTTC
V gene: TRBV5-8
CDR3 length: 14
D gene: TRBD1
J gene: TRBJ2-1
clone size: .

CDR3 protein: CASSLTLHYEQYF
CDR3 DNA: TGTGCCAGCAGCTTAACTCTCCACTACGAGCAGTACTTC
V gene: TRBV5-6
CDR3 length: 13
D gene: .
J gene: TRBJ2-7
clone size: .

CDR3 protein: CASERPIYNEQFF
CDR3 DNA: TGTGCCAGCGAGAGACCGATATACAATGAGCAGTTCTTC
V gene: TRBV2
CDR3 length: 13
D gene: .
J gene: TRBJ2-1
clone size: .

CDR3 protein: CASSPETGVIWYEQYF
CDR3 DNA: TGTGCCAGCTCACCCGAGACGGGGGTAATTTGGTACGAGCAGTACTTC
V gene: TRBV18
CDR3 length: 16
D gene: .
J gene: TRBJ2-7
clone size: .

CDR3 protein: CASSLLIAGGYEQYF
CDR3 DNA: TGTGCCAGCAGCTTGTTGATAGCGGGAGGGTACGAGCAGTACTTC
V gene: TRBV5-8
CDR3 length: 15
D gene: TRBD2
J gene: TRBJ2-7
clone size: once

CDR3 protein: CASSAYGGYQETQYF
CDR3 DNA: TGTGCCAGCAGTGCCTATGGCGGGTACCAAGAGACCCAGTACTTC
V gene: TRBV9
CDR3 length: 15
D gene: .
J gene: TRBJ2-5
clone size: once

CDR3 protein: CASSLRDKRAYEQFF
CDR3 DNA: TGTGCCAGCAGCTTACGGGACAAAAGGGCCTATGAGCAGTTCTTC
V gene: TRBV5-8
CDR3 length: 15
D gene: .
J gene: TRBJ2-1
clone size: .

CDR3 protein: CASSGDGFLSNQPQHF
CDR3 DNA: TGTGCCAGCAGTGGGGACGGATTCCTTAGCAATCAGCCCCAGCATTTT
V gene: TRBV28
CDR3 length: 16
D gene: .
J gene: TRBJ1-5
clone size: .

CDR3 protein: CASSPWGSRLAQETQYF
CDR3 DNA: TGTGCCAGCAGTCCCTGGGGCTCAAGACTAGCACAAGAGACCCAGTACTTC
V gene: TRBV28
CDR3 length: 17
D gene: TRBD2
J gene: TRBJ2-5
clone size: .

CDR3 protein: CASTGLAITGELFF
CDR3 DNA: TGTGCCAGCACAGGGCTAGCGATCACCGGGGAGCTGTTTTTT
V gene: TRBV27
CDR3 length: 14
D gene: .
J gene: TRBJ2-2
clone size: .

CDR3 protein: CAISESKGTPNEKLFF
CDR3 DNA: TGTGCCATCAGTGAGTCGAAGGGGACCCCCAATGAAAAACTGTTTTTT
V gene: TRBV10-3
CDR3 length: 16
D gene: .
J gene: TRBJ1-4
clone size: .

CDR3 protein: CASYGTPNNEQFF
CDR3 DNA: TGTGCCTCGTACGGGACTCCTAACAATGAGCAGTTCTTC
V gene: TRBV30
CDR3 length: 13
D gene: .
J gene: TRBJ2-1
clone size: .

CDR3 protein: CASSLGGGTEAFF
CDR3 DNA: TGTGCCAGCAGTCTTGGGGGTGGCACTGAAGCTTTCTTT
V gene: TRBV27
CDR3 length: 13
D gene: .
J gene: TRBJ1-1
clone size: .

CDR3 protein: CASRVGGSLNQPQHF
CDR3 DNA: TGTGCCAGCAGGGTCGGGGGCAGCCTCAATCAGCCCCAGCATTTT
V gene: TRBV19
CDR3 length: 15
D gene: .
J gene: TRBJ1-5
clone size: .

CDR3 protein: CASRGGFGNNEQFF
CDR3 DNA: TGTGCCAGCAGGGGAGGGTTTGGTAACAATGAGCAGTTCTTC
V gene: TRBV27
CDR3 length: 14
D gene: TRBD2
J gene: TRBJ2-1
clone size: once

CDR3 protein: CASTVSGSYDEQYF
CDR3 DNA: TGCGCCAGCACCGTTAGCGGGAGTTATGACGAGCAGTACTTC
V gene: TRBV10-2
CDR3 length: 14
D gene: TRBD2
J gene: TRBJ2-7
clone size: .

CDR3 protein: CASSHGTVNEQFF
CDR3 DNA: TGTGCCAGCAGTCACGGGACAGTGAATGAGCAGTTCTTC
V gene: TRBV6-5
CDR3 length: 13
D gene: TRBD1
J gene: TRBJ2-1
clone size: .

CDR3 protein: CASSVEMGGAGGEDTQYF
CDR3 DNA: TGTGCCAGCAGCGTAGAGATGGGTGGGGCGGGAGGAGAGGATACGCAGTATTTT
V gene: TRBV9
CDR3 length: 18
D gene: TRBD2
J gene: TRBJ2-3
clone size: .

CDR3 protein: CASTWDSSGNTIYF
CDR3 DNA: TGTGCCAGCACCTGGGACAGCTCTGGAAACACCATATATTTT
V gene: TRBV28
CDR3 length: 14
D gene: TRBD1
J gene: TRBJ1-3
clone size: .

CDR3 protein: CASSVRDSSYEQYF
CDR3 DNA: TGTGCCAGCAGCGTGAGGGACAGCTCCTACGAGCAGTACTTC
V gene: TRBV5-4
CDR3 length: 14
D gene: TRBD1
J gene: TRBJ2-7
clone size: .

CDR3 protein: CASSLGAGVLHEKLFF
CDR3 DNA: TGTGCCAGCAGTTTAGGCGCAGGAGTCCTACACGAAAAACTGTTTTTT
V gene: TRBV28
CDR3 length: 16
D gene: .
J gene: TRBJ1-4
clone size: .

CDR3 protein: CASSPGTREAFTEAFF
CDR3 DNA: TGTGCCAGCAGTCCCGGGACTAGGGAGGCATTCACTGAAGCTTTCTTT
V gene: TRBV6-6
CDR3 length: 16
D gene: .
J gene: TRBJ1-1
clone size: .

CDR3 protein: CASREDYEQYF
CDR3 DNA: TGTGCCAGCAGAGAAGACTACGAGCAGTACTTC
V gene: TRBV2
CDR3 length: 11
D gene: .
J gene: TRBJ2-7
clone size: .

CDR3 protein: CASSLRGAEQYF
CDR3 DNA: TGTGCCAGCAGCCTGAGGGGGGCGGAGCAGTACTTC
V gene: TRBV13
CDR3 length: 12
D gene: .
J gene: TRBJ2-7
clone size: .

CDR3 protein: CASSIGPYNEQFF
CDR3 DNA: TGTGCCAGTAGTATAGGGCCGTACAATGAGCAGTTCTTC
V gene: TRBV19
CDR3 length: 13
D gene: .
J gene: TRBJ2-1
clone size: .

CDR3 protein: CASSEAPYEQYF
CDR3 DNA: TGTGCCAGCAGTGAAGCACCCTACGAGCAGTACTTC
V gene: TRBV6-1
CDR3 length: 12
D gene: .
J gene: TRBJ2-7
clone size: few

CDR3 protein: CASSYSAGLAENEQFF
CDR3 DNA: TGTGCCAGCAGTTATTCTGCGGGACTAGCTGAGAATGAGCAGTTCTTC
V gene: TRBV6-5
CDR3 length: 16
D gene: TRBD2
J gene: TRBJ2-1
clone size: .

CDR3 protein: CASSLASGTGDTQYF
CDR3 DNA: TGTGCCAGCAGCTTAGCTAGCGGTACCGGAGATACGCAGTATTTT
V gene: TRBV7-6
CDR3 length: 15
D gene: .
J gene: TRBJ2-3
clone size: .

CDR3 protein: CASRRSPLTDTQYF
CDR3 DNA: TGTGCCAGCAGGAGAAGTCCCTTAACAGATACGCAGTATTTT
V gene: TRBV28
CDR3 length: 14
D gene: .
J gene: TRBJ2-3
clone size: .

CDR3 protein: CAWSPGTGGYGYTF
CDR3 DNA: TGTGCCTGGAGTCCAGGTACAGGGGGCTATGGCTACACCTTC
V gene: TRBV30
CDR3 length: 14
D gene: TRBD1
J gene: TRBJ1-2
clone size: .

CDR3 protein: CASSTLAGGNEQFF
CDR3 DNA: TGTGCCAGCAGCACACTAGCGGGAGGCAATGAGCAGTTCTTC
V gene: TRBV27
CDR3 length: 14
D gene: TRBD2
J gene: TRBJ2-1
clone size: .

CDR3 protein: CASSMGMSYGYTF
CDR3 DNA: TGTGCCAGTAGTATGGGGATGAGCTATGGCTACACCTTC
V gene: TRBV19
CDR3 length: 13
D gene: .
J gene: TRBJ1-2
clone size: .

CDR3 protein: CASSLKGPNEKLFF
CDR3 DNA: TGTGCCAGCAGTCTCAAGGGGCCTAATGAAAAACTGTTTTTT
V gene: TRBV28
CDR3 length: 14
D gene: .
J gene: TRBJ1-4
clone size: .

CDR3 protein: CASSLDGTGEKLFF
CDR3 DNA: TGTGCCAGCAGCTTGGACGGTACTGGAGAAAAACTGTTTTTT
V gene: TRBV5-4
CDR3 length: 14
D gene: .
J gene: TRBJ1-4
clone size: .